The sequence of this T cell receptor beta chain was determined in a study of cytomegalovirus exposure and HLA in healthy donors (dated by TCRdb to about 2017). With respect to the entire study: An earlier analysis of approximately 550 of the donors reported 250 to 300 Gb of sequence data and around 110 million unique TCR beta sequences from about 200 million T cells. The number of donors typed differed by locus, with roughly 629-640 for A, B, C, DRB1 and DQB1, more than 500 for DQA1, over 600 for DPA1, and 472 for DPB1. Because of strong linkage in the cohort, four to six DR-DQ haplotypes were treated as single units for association and clustering. Rather than drawing on any new phenotypic data, the later analysis identified candidate immune exposures from TCR beta sequences and the way those sequences occurred across donors. Every repertoire in the discovery cohort had been generated on one and the same sequencing platform. Among some 410 genotyped donors of the cohort, an average of approximately 250,000 unique TCR beta nucleotide sequences were sequenced per donor, roughly 18% of them non-productive. Of the 300 to 500 genotyped donors, 70% to 90% were placed in the genetic ancestry cluster associated with self-reported Caucasian donors. To study patterns of TCR occurrence, a later analysis re-analyzed previously published TCR beta repertoires from 550 to 800 donors and added high-resolution HLA genotyping. An earlier analysis of some 500 of the donors used high-throughput TCR beta sequencing to judge whether each TCR beta V gene segment behaved as functional or pseudogenic. To predict cytomegalovirus infection status, the study brought together high-throughput TCR immunosequencing, statistical association of individual TCRs with disease status, and machine learning. The T cell repertoires of 666 subjects were profiled by immunosequencing and related to cytomegalovirus serostatus. Along with the approximately 600-subject first cohort, a separate validation cohort of over a hundred different subjects was used. Roughly 300 gigabases of sequencing data and roughly 90 million unique TCR sequences were included in an early release covering several hundred HLA-typed donors. Alongside the repertoire data, information on donor age, sex, ethnicity and CMV serostatus was compiled. The study aimed to test whether signatures of past pathogen exposure could be identified by cataloging public T cell receptors. Class I and class II HLA loci were covered by the typing at four-digit resolution. A later genetic analysis used genome-wide SNP genotypes for about three fifths of the 666 donors, treating that subset as a discovery cohort.

Library generation was performed with the immunoSEQ multiplex PCR assay. A mixture of 60 forward primers for TCR Vbeta segments and 13 reverse primers for TCR Jbeta segments was used in the multiplex PCR. The CDR3 region of rearranged TCR beta genes was amplified from genomic DNA with a multiplex PCR assay. On the Illumina HiSeq System, the amplified TCR beta libraries were sequenced as 87-base-pair reads. In the original analysis: A later analysis tallied 80 million to 95 million unique TCR beta chains across the 660 or so repertoires, and about 10 million of those chains were shared by two or more donors. Raw reads were error-corrected and collapsed into unique sequences with a nearest-neighbor algorithm that merged closely related sequences to remove PCR and sequencing errors. V, D and J gene segments were assigned by aligning CDR3 sequences to IMGT reference sequences. Each retained sequence needed at least a six-nucleotide match to both a V gene segment and a J gene segment. Rearrangements were classified as productive when the CDR3 lacked stop codons and remained in frame with V and J, and all other rearrangements were classified as non-productive. CDR3 was defined by IMGT convention, running from the second conserved V-encoded cysteine to the conserved J-encoded phenylalanine. In an earlier analysis of around 540 of the donors, sequences lacking an unambiguous match to a single V gene segment were excluded. An earlier analysis of 500 to 600 of the donors classified V segments as functional when productive rearrangements were above 56.7% and as segregating when the standard deviation between donors was above 5%. To diagnose cytomegalovirus status from the catalog of TCR beta chain sequences, a statistical classification framework was built. V and J gene assignment, in a later analysis, came from comparing TCR nucleotide sequences with IMGT/GENE-DB human TR gene sequences. In a later analysis, CDR3 sequences and most-parsimonious VDJ recombination scenarios were assigned using the TCRdist pipeline. In a later analysis, every TCR beta chain was defined by the combination of its CDR3 amino acid sequence and its V-gene family, and reads without a unique V-gene family were dropped. To address suspected cross-contamination and a sequencing artifact, a later analysis removed under 600 highly shared, low-generation-probability nucleotide sequences. For each public chain, a later analysis derived a clonal expansion index from normalized ranks of inferred template counts within each repertoire. Generation probabilities in a later analysis came from a VDJ recombination model fitted to out-of-frame rearrangements, and those results were checked against IGoR. A later analysis scored TCR-TCR, TCR-HLA and TCR-CMV co-occurrence with hypergeometric tests, applying a repertoire-size bias correction to TCR pairs. A later analysis estimated false discovery rates by permuting HLA or CMV assignments 20 times. A later analysis grouped co-occurring TCRs with DBSCAN, adding TCRdist sequence similarity when clustering within HLA-allele-positive subsets. For co-occurrence clustering, repertoires with fewer than 30,000 or more than 120,000 public chains were excluded, along with four or five repertoires with anomalous nucleotide sharing. TCRdb holds this immuneACCESS table with in-frame rearrangements only. Some clones are missing; in checked studies, unresolved V genes explain under half, and the rest has no known cause. The V and J calls and the clone size are those of that table, but D and trimming were determined from the DNA. The table of this sample itemizes 96,000 or so clones. 3% to 4% of the sample lies in the top ten.

In total, approximately 610 healthy bone marrow donors made up the cohort. Cohort members were all nominally healthy when sampled, although unrecorded immune exposures were likely present. The donor was CMV seronegative and was included in the group of 352 seronegative cohort members. Every donor gave a peripheral blood sample, and the peripheral blood mononuclear cells from that sample were used for TCR beta sequencing. The Qiagen DNeasy Blood Extraction Kit was used to extract genomic DNA from the blood cell samples. Remarks on this clone: It has no known antigen specificity.

V lost 6 bases and J lost 2 bases, and the count of bases not matched to a germline gene is 10. The CDR3 starts with the cysteine, ends with the phenylalanine, and has 15 residues. Only CDR3 DNA is held: 45 bases, read in frame from base 1. The germline V gene yields SNHLY for CDR1 and FYNNEI for CDR2. What the study reported, not specific to this receptor: HLA typing was unavailable for some donors at each locus, so association tests used only the typed subset. At a false discovery rate of 0.05, a later analysis linked under 20,000 TCR beta sequences to specific HLA alleles. Approximately 18 rarely observed V segments, including chromosome 9 orphons, were excluded from the earlier analysis of some 590 of the donors because counts were too low. The classifier was reported to diagnose cytomegalovirus status with high specificity and sensitivity in both the original and validation cohorts. When HLA alleles, especially DR and DQ, strongly co-occurred, attributing TCR associations to individual alleles was difficult. In an earlier analysis of about 600 of the donors, most TCR beta V segments appeared in productive rearrangements about 87% or about 30% of the time, broadly matching IMGT annotations. In a later analysis, TCR association rates were found to vary across HLA loci, with the most associated TCRs seen for DRB1 alleles and the fewest for HLA-C alleles. The authors suggested that the approach could potentially be extended to other disease states and immunological phenotypes. In a later analysis, HLA-associated TCR beta chains were found to be more clonally expanded and to have lower generation probabilities than equally common non-associated chains. This cohort had only TCR beta chains sequenced, and the lack of alpha or paired-chain data limited which features could be detected. A few of the identified cytomegalovirus-associated TCR beta chains were confirmed in vitro to be specific for cytomegalovirus antigens. The study listed 164 TCR beta chains as associated with cytomegalovirus. An association between a missense DCLRE1C variant and V-gene and J-gene trimming of TCR beta chains was found in a later genetic analysis and replicated in an independent cohort. Sequencing depth was assumed to be roughly uniform across donors in the presence/absence analyses, though that assumption may not hold. Most CMV-associated TCR beta chains appeared to be HLA-restricted in a later analysis, and the HLA associations seemed to be driven largely by CMV exposure. A further reported finding was that TCR beta sequences accurately predicted the HLA-A and HLA-B alleles for most subjects in the first cohort. A group of highly shared sequence variants was considered likely to be a technical artifact of the sequencing pipeline. Linkage disequilibrium might explain the correlated functional status among segregating V segments, but an unknown experimental factor could not be excluded. The only immune exposure information available for the cohort was CMV serostatus. A later genetic analysis reported fewer N-insertions in productive TCRs among donors in an Asian-associated ancestry cluster than the roughly 670-donor mean. Because the 87-base-pair reads could not distinguish some IMGT-functional V segments, including TRBV6-2 and TRBV6-3, those segments were excluded. According to a later analysis, parvovirus B19, influenza, CMV and Epstein-Barr virus appeared linked to several top co-occurrence clusters. While some public TCRs were present in many individuals, most TCR sequences turned up only very rarely across donors.

Sequenced material: PBMCs. The source is a young woman in good health and CMV-seronegative. This sequence uses TRBV2 and TRBJ2-7, and 7 bases in between align with TRBD1. The CDR3 has the sequence CASSTDRAGTYEQYF. The DNA is as follows: TGTGCCAGCAGCACTGACAGGGCTGGTACCTACGAGCAGTACTTC.